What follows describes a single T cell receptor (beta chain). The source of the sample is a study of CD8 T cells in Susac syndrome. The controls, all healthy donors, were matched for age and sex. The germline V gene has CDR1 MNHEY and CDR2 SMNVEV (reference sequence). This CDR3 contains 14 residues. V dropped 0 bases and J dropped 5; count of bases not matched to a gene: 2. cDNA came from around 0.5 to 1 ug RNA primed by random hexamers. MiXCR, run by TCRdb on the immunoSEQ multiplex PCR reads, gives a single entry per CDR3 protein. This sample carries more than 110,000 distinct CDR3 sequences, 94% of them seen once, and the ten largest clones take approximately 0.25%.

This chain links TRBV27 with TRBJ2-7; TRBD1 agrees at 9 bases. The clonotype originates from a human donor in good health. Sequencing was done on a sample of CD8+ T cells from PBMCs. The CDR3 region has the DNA TGTGCCAGCAGTTTATCGAGGACAGGGGACGAGCAGTACTTC. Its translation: CASSLSRTGDEQYF.